This T cell receptor beta chain was identified in a study of monozygotic twins with inflammatory bowel disease. Reanalyzing the 5' RACE reads, TCRdb keeps one entry per CDR3 protein, without DNA. The listing records some 160,000 distinct CDR3 sequences. As regards this clonotype: Its target is unknown.

Points from the study as a whole: Patients with IBD had less TCRbeta diversity (inverse Simpson) than their healthy co-twins.

This CDR3 comprises 17 residues. The germline CDR1 and CDR2 sequences are DFQATT and SNEGSKA (reference sequence). This TCR was recovered from a human donor with ulcerative colitis or Crohn's disease, or a healthy co-twin of an affected twin (not recorded which). The V and J genes are TRBV20-1 and TRBJ1-5. What was sequenced was blood. The CDR3 sequence: CSARGREWGLSNQPQHF.